This TCR beta chain was observed in a study of T cells after yellow fever vaccination. Study-wide background: Low-cell-number fractions were prepared with SMART-Seq v4 Ultra Low Input.

The CDR3 has 14 amino acids. Germline values: CDR1 MNHEY, CDR2 SMNVEV (reference sequence). With V trimmed by 11 bases and J by 0 bases, 5 bases remained unmatched. Overall study results and limits: It was the secondary response that reached its peak faster, day 5 versus 15, but it was weaker. Reappearance after the booster was seen for most primary-vaccination clones, at roughly 96% CD4 and 70% to 90% CD8.

The study made its TCR cDNA through 5'RACE template switching. That step introduced a universal primer site along with UMIs. Using its own MiXCR run on the 5' RACE reads, TCRdb lists one record per CDR3 protein. Of under 350,000 distinct CDR3 sequences listed, over 4% are singletons. This clonotype was observed at least ten times. Its antigen remains unknown. Specimen: PBMCs, collected 5 days after the yellow fever booster vaccination. The clonotype was recovered from a man between 18 and 29 years old who received the YFV17D yellow fever vaccine. The V and J genes are TRBV27 and TRBJ1-5; 9 bases agree with TRBD1. The CDR3 protein is CASGTGNSNQPQHF. The CDR3 DNA reads as TGTGCCTCCGGGACAGGGAATAGCAATCAGCCCCAGCATTTT.